This TCR beta chain came from a study of vaccination and CD4 T cells after COVID-19. The overall study: Overlapping peptides of the spike proteins of SARS-CoV-2, HCoV-NL63, HCoV-OC43 and HCoV-229E were used for cell stimulation.

Details on this clonotype: What it binds is not known.

The CDR3 spans 15 residues. Germline assignment: CDR1 DFQATT and CDR2 SNEGSKA (reference sequence). With 1 base removed from V and 1 base from J, the gap between germline ends came to 13 bases. Sample treatment: roughly 11-day PBMC culture with coronavirus spike peptide pools or control peptides (ViraFEST assay). ViraFEST used peptide pools to expand antigen-specific T cells and subsequently sequenced their TCRs. The Oncomine TCR Beta short-read assay was applied to DNA of cultured CD4+ T cells. From the PCR reads, TCRdb called clonotypes with MiXCR, one entry per CDR3 protein. This table holds around 3,000 distinct CDR3 sequences, about 26% found once.

The sequence derives from a human donor who had recovered from COVID-19. The rearrangement links TRBV20-1 to TRBJ1-1; D is unclear. Specimen: CD4+ T cells from blood, cultured in vitro, collected after SARS-CoV-2 vaccination. The CDR3 is CSARGLQGPNTEAFF. In DNA, the CDR3 is TGCAGTGCTAGAGGGTTACAAGGGCCGAACACTGAAGCTTTCTTT.